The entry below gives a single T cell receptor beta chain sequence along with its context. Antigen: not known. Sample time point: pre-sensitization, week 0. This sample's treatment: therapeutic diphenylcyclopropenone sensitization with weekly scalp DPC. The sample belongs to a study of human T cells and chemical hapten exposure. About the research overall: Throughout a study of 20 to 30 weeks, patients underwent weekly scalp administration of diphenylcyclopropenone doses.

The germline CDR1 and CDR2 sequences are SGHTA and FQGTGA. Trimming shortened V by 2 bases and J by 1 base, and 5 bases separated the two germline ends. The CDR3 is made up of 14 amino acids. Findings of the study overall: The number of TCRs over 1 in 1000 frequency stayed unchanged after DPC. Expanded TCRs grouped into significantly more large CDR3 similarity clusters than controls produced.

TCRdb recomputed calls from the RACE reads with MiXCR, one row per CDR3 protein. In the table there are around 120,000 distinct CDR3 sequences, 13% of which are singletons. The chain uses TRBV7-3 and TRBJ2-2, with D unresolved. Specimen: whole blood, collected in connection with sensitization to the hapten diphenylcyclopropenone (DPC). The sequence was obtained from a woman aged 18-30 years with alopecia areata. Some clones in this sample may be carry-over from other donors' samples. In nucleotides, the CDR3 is TGTGCCAGCAGCTTAGGCGGGAACACCGGGGAGCTGTTTTTT. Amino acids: CASSLGGNTGELFF.